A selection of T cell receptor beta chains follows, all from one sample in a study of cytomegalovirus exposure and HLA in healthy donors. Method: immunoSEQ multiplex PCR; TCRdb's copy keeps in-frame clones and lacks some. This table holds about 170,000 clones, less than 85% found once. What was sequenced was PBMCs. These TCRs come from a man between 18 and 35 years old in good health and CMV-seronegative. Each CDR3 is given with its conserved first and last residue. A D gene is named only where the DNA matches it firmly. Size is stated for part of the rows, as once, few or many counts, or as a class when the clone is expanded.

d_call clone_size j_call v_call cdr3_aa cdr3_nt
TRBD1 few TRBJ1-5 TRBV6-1 CASSVTGPNQPQHF TGTGCCAGCAGTGTGACAGGGCCCAATCAGCCCCAGCATTTT
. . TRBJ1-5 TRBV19 CASSMRQSNQPQHF TGTGCCAGTAGTATGAGGCAGAGCAATCAGCCCCAGCATTTT
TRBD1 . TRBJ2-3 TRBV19 CASSRDRGNTDTQYF TGTGCCAGTAGTAGGGACAGGGGCAACACAGATACGCAGTATTTT
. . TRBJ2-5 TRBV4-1 CASSLWTSDYQEAQYF TGCGCCAGCAGCCTCTGGACATCCGATTATCAAGAGGCCCAGTACTTC
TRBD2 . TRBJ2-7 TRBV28 CASSLRGGGRLSYEQYF TGTGCCAGCAGTTTACGGGGGGGCGGGCGTCTCTCCTACGAGCAGTACTTC
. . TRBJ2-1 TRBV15 CATSRDLTGDNEQFF TGTGCCACCAGCAGAGATCTCACCGGAGACAATGAGCAGTTCTTC
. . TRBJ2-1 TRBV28 CASSSPRDSRSYNEQFF TGTGCCAGCAGTTCACCTAGGGACTCCCGCTCCTACAATGAGCAGTTCTTC
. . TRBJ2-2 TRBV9 CASTTGSGELFF TGTGCCAGCACCACAGGGTCCGGGGAGCTGTTTTTT
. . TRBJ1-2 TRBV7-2 CASSLRGGANYGYTF TGTGCCAGCAGCCTAAGGGGGGGTGCCAACTATGGCTACACCTTC
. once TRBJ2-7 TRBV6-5 CASSPRSGHYEQYF TGTGCCAGCAGTCCAAGGTCAGGTCACTACGAGCAGTACTTC
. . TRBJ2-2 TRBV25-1 CASSLQVIANTGELFF TGTGCCAGCAGCCTCCAGGTTATCGCGAACACCGGGGAGCTGTTTTTT
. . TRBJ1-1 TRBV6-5 CASSPSGDTEAFF TGTGCCAGCTCCCCCTCCGGGGACACTGAAGCTTTCTTT
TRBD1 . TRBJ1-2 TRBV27 CASIRGTGANYGYTF TGTGCCAGCATAAGGGGGACAGGGGCTAACTATGGCTACACCTTC
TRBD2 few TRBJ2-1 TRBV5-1 CASRRETSGNEQFF TGCGCCAGCAGGAGGGAGACTAGCGGCAATGAGCAGTTCTTC
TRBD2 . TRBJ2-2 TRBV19 CASLSSGNTGELFF TGTGCCAGCCTTTCTAGCGGGAACACCGGGGAGCTGTTTTTT
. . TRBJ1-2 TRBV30 CAWRPPRHFNYGYTF TGTGCCTGGAGGCCACCACGACACTTTAACTATGGCTACACCTTC